This T cell receptor (beta chain) was sequenced during a study of blood T cell repertoires in COVID-19. Trimming at V came to 4 bases and at J to 5 bases, leaving 8 bases not matched to a gene. The CDR3 totals 13 residues. Germline CDR1 and CDR2: SQVTM and ANQGSEA. Clones were read by immunoSEQ multiplex PCR, and TCRdb kept only the in-frame ones, dropping some. The repertoire includes 85,000 to 95,000 clones, about nine tenths of them detected once, and about 5% sits in the top ten. The sequenced sample was peripheral blood. This TCR was recovered from a man in his sixties with COVID-19, enrolled during active disease. V is TRBV29-1 and J is TRBJ2-7; TRBD2 matches at 7 bases. In DNA form, the CDR3 reads TGCAGCGTTGGGGGAGGGCGGATACACGAGCAGTACTTC. It yields the protein CSVGGGRIHEQYF.